This T cell receptor beta chain appears in the sequencing data of a study of CD8 T cells in ankylosing spondylitis. This clonotype was detected a few times. Its antigen remains unidentified. The germline V gene encodes CDR1 SEHNR and CDR2 FQNEAQ (reference sequence). V gave up 4 bases and J gave up 2 bases, with 12 bases separating them. The CDR3 spans 15 residues. Broader study findings: Clones that were linked to disease were CD8+ and were relatively rare in peripheral blood. What seemed typical of ankylosing spondylitis blood was a TCR beta motif built from about 8 highly homologous variants.

Researchers built TCR beta libraries using quantitative 5'-RACE with molecular barcodes. TCRdb re-derived calls from the 5' RACE reads in MiXCR, one entry per CDR3 protein. The sample lists hundreds of thousands of distinct CDR3 sequences; approximately 12% were seen once. Sequencing was performed on blood, either unsorted or a sorted T cell fraction (not recorded which). This chain uses TRBV7-9 with TRBJ2-1; TRBD1 is a possible D gene (6 bases). This TCR came from a male donor with ankylosing spondylitis. The DNA for the CDR3 is TGTGCCAGCAGCTCCGACAGGACCCCCTACAATGAGCAGTTCTTC. It yields the protein CASSSDRTPYNEQFF.